The clone carrying this TCR beta chain is a singleton in its sample. V was shortened by 3 bases and J by 1 base, with 9 bases between the two germline ends. Germline CDR1 MNHEY, CDR2 SMNVEV (reference sequence). This CDR3 region has 14 residues. The sample belongs to a study of blood T cell repertoires in COVID-19. Study background: COVID-19 samples, acute and convalescent, were from the United States, Italy and Spain. T cells, B-cell-depleted T cells, or PBMCs provided the cDNA or gDNA that served as material.

Generated by immunoSEQ multiplex PCR, the TCRdb table keeps only in-frame clones and is missing some. The sample records roughly 180,000 clones, roughly four fifths being singletons. This TCR came from a woman aged 25 to 39 with acute or convalescent COVID-19. The chain uses TRBV27 and TRBJ1-2; D is unclear. Sequences were obtained from peripheral blood. The CDR3 nucleotides read TGTGCCAGCAGTTTCAGCGGGTTTAACTATGGCTACACCTTC. Protein product: CASSFSGFNYGYTF.